The next 23 T cell receptor beta chains were all read from a single sample in a study of blood T cell repertoires in COVID-19. Clones were sequenced by immunoSEQ multiplex PCR, and TCRdb holds only the in-frame ones, with some missing. Of 200,000 to 250,000 clones in the sample, 88% were seen once. The sequenced sample was peripheral blood. The source is a woman aged 55 to 70 with acute or convalescent COVID-19.

The chain carries TRBV5-1 and TRBJ2-5, with D uncertain. Germline lookup yields CDR1 SGHRS and CDR2 YFSETQ. Trimming took off 7 bases at V and 5 bases at J, with 9 bases between the two ends. CDR3 length: 11 amino acids. The CDR3 region is CASGFGETQYF. Here the CDR3 DNA reads TGCGCCAGCGGTTTCGGGGAGACCCAGTACTTC. The whole variable domain, remainder taken from reference TRBV5-1 and TRBJ2-5, is KAGVTQTPRYLIKTRGQQVTLSCSPISGHRSVSWYQQTPGQGLQFLFEYFSETQRNKGNFPGRFSGRQFSNSRSEMNVSTLELGDSALYLCASGFGETQYFGPGTRLLVL.

The chain combines TRBV27 with TRBJ1-5; unclear D gene. This CDR3 is 12 amino acids long. V dropped 1 base and J dropped 9 bases, with 7 bases sitting between them. The V gene's germline CDR1 is MNHEY and CDR2 SMNVEV (reference sequence). The CDR3: CASSLYGGPQHF. The DNA for the CDR3 is TGTGCCAGCAGTTTATACGGAGGGCCCCAGCATTTT.

This clone was seen once. The V call is TRBV5-1, the J call TRBJ2-7; a possible D gene is TRBD2 (6 bases). The CDR3 loop spans 14 amino acids. V was shortened by 3 bases and J by 5 bases, with 15 bases between the two germline ends. CDR1 and CDR2 (germline): SGHRS, YFSETQ. The CDR3 DNA reads TGCGCCAGCAGCTCGGGGGATCTTATTGACGAGCAGTACTTC. The encoded protein is CASSSGDLIDEQYF.

J is TRBJ2-1 and V is TRBV4-1; the D gene is possibly TRBD2 (5 bases). Trimming left V 1 base short and J 5 bases short, with 6 bases between. Per germline, CDR1 MGHRA and CDR2 YSYEKL. The CDR3 is 13 residues long. CDR3 bases: TGCGCCAGCAGCCAAGTTAGCGACAATGAGCAGTTCTTC. It encodes CASSQVSDNEQFF.

This clone was recorded a few times. CDR3 region: CASGLRGGTEAFF. CDR3 nucleotide sequence: TGTGCTAGTGGCCTCAGGGGCGGTACTGAAGCTTTCTTT. The gene calls are TRBV12-5 and TRBJ1-1, with a tentative D call TRBD1 (6 bases). V shed 6 bases and J shed 5 bases, with 13 bases lying between them. Germline V gene lookup returns CDR1 LGHNT and CDR2 FRNRAP. This CDR3 is 13 amino acids long.

The gene calls are TRBV5-4 and TRBJ2-7, with 10 positions matching TRBD1. The germline CDR1 and CDR2 sequences are SGHNT and YYREEE (reference sequence). V trimming: 4 bases; J trimming: 4 bases; junction bases outside the gene matches: 8. The CDR3 contains 15 residues. The CDR3 bases are TGTGCCAGCAGCCTGGCGGGGACAGGGGCTTACGAGCAGTACTTC. Amino acids: CASSLAGTGAYEQYF.

The chain recombines TRBV5-6 with TRBJ1-4; the D gene is possibly TRBD1 (6 bases). Trimming left V 3 bases short and J 7 bases short, with 16 bases between. Germline V lookup: CDR1 SGHDT, CDR2 YYEEEE. The CDR3 spans 15 residues. CDR3 in DNA: TGTGCCAGCAGCTCCCTACAGGGTATGGGTGAAAAACTGTTTTTT. Translated: CASSSLQGMGEKLFF.

The V call is TRBV7-2, the J call TRBJ1-6, with TRBD1 matching over 10 bases. V trimming: 1 base; J trimming: 7 bases; junction bases outside the gene matches: 4. Germline lookup yields CDR1 SGHTA and CDR2 FQGNSA. This CDR3 comprises 16 residues. CDR3 loop: CASSLGQGASNSPLHF. The CDR3 bases are TGTGCCAGCAGCTTAGGACAGGGGGCTTCGAATTCACCCCTCCACTTT.

This chain joins TRBV12-3 or TRBV12-4 and TRBJ2-7, with D tentatively TRBD1 (7 bases). The CDR3 length is 12 residues. V was clipped by 6 bases and J by 9 bases, with 15 bases between them. The CDR3 DNA reads as TGTGCCAGCAGAGTAAACAGGGGAGGGCAGTACTTC. Encoded protein: CASRVNRGGQYF.

This sequence joins TRBV5-1 and TRBJ1-5; 7 nucleotides align to TRBD1. The germline V gene encodes CDR1 SGHRS and CDR2 YFSETQ. After removal of 0 bases from V and 4 bases from J, the junction contained 4 bases not matched to a gene. The CDR3 runs to 15 residues. In DNA form, the CDR3 reads TGCGCCAGCAGCTTGGAATCAGGGGGTAATCAGCCCCAGCATTTT. Its translation is CASSLESGGNQPQHF. Variable domain in full (rest from reference TRBV5-1 and TRBJ1-5): KAGVTQTPRYLIKTRGQQVTLSCSPISGHRSVSWYQQTPGQGLQFLFEYFSETQRNKGNFPGRFSGRQFSNSRSEMNVSTLELGDSALYLCASSLESGGNQPQHFGDGTRLSIL.

The chain uses TRBV19 and TRBJ2-1, with 9 bases matching TRBD1. Germline V CDR1 and CDR2: LNHDA, SQIVND (reference sequence). The CDR3 totals 16 residues. V was pared by 7 bases and J by 4 bases, with 11 bases of the junction left unmatched. The CDR3 coding sequence is TGTGCCAGTACCAATAGCCGGGACAGGGCGTACAATGAGCAGTTCTTC. Translating it yields CASTNSRDRAYNEQFF.

The DNA for the CDR3 is TGTGCCAGCAGCCCGGCAGTAGGGGACGAGCAGTACTTC. The encoded protein is CASSPAVGDEQYF. The chain combines TRBV7-3 with TRBJ2-7; a possible D gene is TRBD1 (5 bases). Germline values: CDR1 SGHTA, CDR2 FQGTGA. V was clipped by 5 bases and J by 5 bases, with 13 bases between them. CDR3 length equals 13 residues.

The rearrangement joins TRBV4-2 to TRBJ1-5; no definite D call. Germline CDR1 and CDR2: LGHNA and YNFKEQ. CDR3 length equals 15 residues. V shed 4 bases and J shed 2 bases, with 12 bases lying between them. CDR3 amino acids: CASSRVTDGNQPQHF. In DNA, the CDR3 is TGTGCCAGCAGCCGAGTCACAGACGGCAATCAGCCCCAGCATTTT.

CDR3 sequence: CASSRDRGNYEQYF. CDR3 in DNA: TGTGCCAGCAGCCGAGACAGGGGTAACTACGAGCAGTACTTC. The chain combines TRBV7-8 with TRBJ2-7, with 8 bases aligning to TRBD1. The CDR3 extends over 14 amino acids. After removal of 5 bases from V and 3 bases from J, the junction contained 6 bases not matched to a gene. Germline values: CDR1 SGHVS, CDR2 FQNEAQ.

The chain uses TRBV2 and TRBJ2-1; 9 positions agree with TRBD2. The CDR3 loop spans 18 amino acids. In germline, CDR1 is SNHLY, CDR2 FYNNEI. V shed 4 bases, J shed 4 bases, and the junction held 14 bases outside the gene matches. The CDR3 nucleotides read TGTGCCAGCAGTGGGGACTTATGGCGGGGGGGGCCATACAATGAGCAGTTCTTC. Translating it yields CASSGDLWRGGPYNEQFF.

V gene TRBV19 combines with J gene TRBJ1-2; unclear D gene. The V and J ends lost 4 bases and 6 bases respectively, with 9 bases between them. Germline V gives CDR1 LNHDA, CDR2 SQIVND (reference sequence). CDR3 size: 12 residues. CDR3 DNA: TGTGCCAGTAGTACCGGCCGGGATGGCTACACCTTC. Translating gives CASSTGRDGYTF.

This chain connects TRBV6-5 to TRBJ2-1, with TRBD2 matching 7 bases. In germline, CDR1 is MNHEY, CDR2 SVGAGI. The V segment lost 7 bases and the J segment 0 bases; nucleotides outside the gene matches: 6. This CDR3 region has 15 residues. The CDR3 bases are TGTGCCAGCACCCAGTCGGGGGGCTCCTACAATGAGCAGTTCTTC. Amino acids: CASTQSGGSYNEQFF.

The V gene is TRBV7-8, the J gene TRBJ1-2; D perhaps matches TRBD1 (5 bases). Germline V CDR1 and CDR2: SGHVS, FQNEAQ. V lost 2 bases and J 8 bases, leaving 18 bases between the germline ends. This CDR3 has 15 amino acids. DNA of the CDR3: TGTGCCAGCAGCTTATCAGTGGGGCAGGTTACGGGCTACACCTTC. Translating it yields CASSLSVGQVTGYTF.

The rearrangement joins TRBV11-3 to TRBJ2-7; 7 positions match TRBD1. The CDR3 covers 15 residues. Germline trimming cut 5 bases from V and 0 bases from J; bases unmatched to any gene: 7. Germline V lookup: CDR1 SGHNT, CDR2 YENEEA. The chain's CDR3 is CASSPRTGASYEQYF. CDR3 coding DNA: TGTGCCAGCAGCCCACGGACAGGAGCCTCCTACGAGCAGTACTTC.

The chain combines TRBV6-6 with TRBJ1-6, with D possibly matching TRBD1 (6 bases). There are 15 residues in the CDR3. CDR1 and CDR2 (germline): MNHNY, SVGAGI (reference sequence). Trimming stripped 2 bases from V and 5 bases from J, with 10 bases between. CDR3 nucleotides: TGTGCCAGCAGTTACCGGACAGCCGATAATTCACCCCTCCACTTT. The encoded protein is CASSYRTADNSPLHF.

This clone was recorded many times. Relative to the germline gene, one junction end is altered; a read error may explain this. The chain has TRBV7-7 and TRBJ2-2, with TRBD2 matching over 8 bases. The CDR3 runs 15 residues. Germline CDR1 SSHAT, CDR2 FNYEAQ (reference sequence). The DNA for the CDR3 is TGTGCTAGCAGCTTAGCGGGGCTGAACACCGGGGAGCTGTTTTTT. It codes for CASSLAGLNTGELFF.

This chain joins TRBV6-5 and TRBJ2-7, with 7 bases aligning to TRBD1. The CDR3 spans 15 residues. Germline CDR1 and CDR2: MNHEY and SVGAGI. V was pared by 5 bases and J by 6 bases, with 13 bases of the junction left unmatched. The CDR3 DNA follows: TGTGCCAGCAGTCACAGGGGATATGAGCTCAGCGAGCAGTACTTC. Translated: CASSHRGYELSEQYF.

This clone was observed a handful of times. No DNA is shown, since the ends of the CDR3 on it are uncertain; the CDR3 is the one TCRdb lists. The chain uses TRBV12-3 or TRBV12-4 and TRBJ1-2. The CDR3 region is 11 residues in length, termini included. CDR3 amino acids: CATGTSVPAAF.